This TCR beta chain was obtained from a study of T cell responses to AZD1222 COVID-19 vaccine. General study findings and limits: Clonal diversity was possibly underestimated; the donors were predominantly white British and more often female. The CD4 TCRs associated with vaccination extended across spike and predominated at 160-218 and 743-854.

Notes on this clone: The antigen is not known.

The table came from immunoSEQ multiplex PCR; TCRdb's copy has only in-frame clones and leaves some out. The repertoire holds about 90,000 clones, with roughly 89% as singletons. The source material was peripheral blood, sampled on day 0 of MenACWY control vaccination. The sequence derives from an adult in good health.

CDR3: CASSYGGGNTGELFF. Written as DNA, the CDR3 is TGTGCCAGCAGTTATGGAGGGGGAAACACCGGGGAGCTGTTTTTT. J is TRBJ2-2 and V is TRBV6-5; D may be TRBD1 or TRBD2 (6 bases each). Trimming pared 3 bases from V and 2 bases from J, leaving 10 bases between. The V gene's germline CDR1 is MNHEY and CDR2 SVGAGI. This CDR3 has 15 amino acids.